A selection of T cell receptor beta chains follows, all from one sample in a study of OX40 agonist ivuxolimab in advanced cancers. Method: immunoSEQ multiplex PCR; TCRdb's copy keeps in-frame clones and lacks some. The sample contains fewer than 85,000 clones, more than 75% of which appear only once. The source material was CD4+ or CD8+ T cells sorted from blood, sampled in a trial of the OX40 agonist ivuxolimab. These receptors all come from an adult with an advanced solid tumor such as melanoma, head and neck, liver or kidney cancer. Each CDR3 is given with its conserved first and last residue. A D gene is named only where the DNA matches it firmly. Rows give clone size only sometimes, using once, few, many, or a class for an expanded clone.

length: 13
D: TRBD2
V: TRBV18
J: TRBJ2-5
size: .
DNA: TGTGCCAGCTTATCCCCAGCGGGGGAGACCCAGTACTTC
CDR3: CASLSPAGETQYF

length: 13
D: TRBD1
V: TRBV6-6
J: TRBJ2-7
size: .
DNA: TGTGCCAGCAGCCGGACAGGGTACTACGAGCAGTACTTC
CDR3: CASSRTGYYEQYF

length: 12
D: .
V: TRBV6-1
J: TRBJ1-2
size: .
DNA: TGTGCCAGCAGTCAGCTAATTCTTGGCTACACCTTC
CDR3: CASSQLILGYTF

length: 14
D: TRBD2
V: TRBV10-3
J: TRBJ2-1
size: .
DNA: TGTGCCATCAGTGAGACCAGCGGGGGCGATGAGCAGTTCTTC
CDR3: CAISETSGGDEQFF

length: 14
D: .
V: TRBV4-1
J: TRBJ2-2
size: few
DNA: TGCGCCAGCAGCCAAGTTGTTCACACCGGGGAGCTGTTTTTT
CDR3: CASSQVVHTGELFF

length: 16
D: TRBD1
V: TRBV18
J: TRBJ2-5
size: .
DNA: TGTGCCAGCTCACCATCAGGACAGGGCGTTGCAGAGACCCAGTACTTC
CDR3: CASSPSGQGVAETQYF

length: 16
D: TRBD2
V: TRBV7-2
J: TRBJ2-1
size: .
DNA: TGTGCCAGCAGCGAGGGACTAGCGGGTAACTACAATGAGCAGTTCTTC
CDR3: CASSEGLAGNYNEQFF

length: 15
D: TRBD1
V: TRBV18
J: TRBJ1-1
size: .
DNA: TGTGCCAGCTCACCATCGAGGACAGGCGACACTGAAGCTTTCTTT
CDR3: CASSPSRTGDTEAFF

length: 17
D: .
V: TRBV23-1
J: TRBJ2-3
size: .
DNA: TGCGCCAGCAGTAACCCGGGACTTTACCGGAGCACAGATACGCAGTATTTT
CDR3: CASSNPGLYRSTDTQYF

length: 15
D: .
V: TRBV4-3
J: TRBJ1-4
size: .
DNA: TGCGCCAGCAGCCAATTAGGGATGGATAATGAAAAACTGTTTTTT
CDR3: CASSQLGMDNEKLFF

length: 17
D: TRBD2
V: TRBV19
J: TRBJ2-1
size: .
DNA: TGTGCCAGTTTCCCCGGGGGGACTACCAGCTCCTACAATGAGCAGTTCTTC
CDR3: CASFPGGTTSSYNEQFF

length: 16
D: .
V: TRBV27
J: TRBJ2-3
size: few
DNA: TGTGCCAGCAGGGGGGACACCGAAACTAGCACAGATACGCAGTATTTT
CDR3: CASRGDTETSTDTQYF

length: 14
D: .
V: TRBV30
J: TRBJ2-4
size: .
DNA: TGTGCCTGGAGTGTCCCGGGGATAGGCAACATTCAGTACTTC
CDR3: CAWSVPGIGNIQYF

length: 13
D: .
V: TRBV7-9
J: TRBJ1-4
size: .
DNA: TGTGCCAGCAGCTTAGTAGTCAATGAAAAACTGTTTTTT
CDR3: CASSLVVNEKLFF

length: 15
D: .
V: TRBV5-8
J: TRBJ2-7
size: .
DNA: TGTGCCAGCAGCTTGCTTGGGACAACCTCCTACGAGCAGTACTTC
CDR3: CASSLLGTTSYEQYF

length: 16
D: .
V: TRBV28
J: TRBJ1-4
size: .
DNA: TGTGCCAGCTCCTCCTATGGAGGACAAACTAATGAAAAACTGTTTTTT
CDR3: CASSSYGGQTNEKLFF

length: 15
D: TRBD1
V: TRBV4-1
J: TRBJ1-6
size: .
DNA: TGCGCCAGCAGCCAGGAGGACAGGGGTAATTCACCCCTCCACTTT
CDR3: CASSQEDRGNSPLHF

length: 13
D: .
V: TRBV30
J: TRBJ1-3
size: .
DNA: TGTGCCTGGAGCCCCAGCTCTGGAAACACCATATATTTT
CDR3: CAWSPSSGNTIYF

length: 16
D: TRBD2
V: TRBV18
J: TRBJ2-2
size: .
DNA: TGTGCCAGCTCAGCAAACTCCGGGACTAGCATCGGGGAGCTGTTTTTT
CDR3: CASSANSGTSIGELFF

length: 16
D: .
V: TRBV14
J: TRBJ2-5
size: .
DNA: TGTGCCAGCAGCCACCCCGGCGGGAAATCGTTGAAGACCCAGTACTTC
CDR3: CASSHPGGKSLKTQYF

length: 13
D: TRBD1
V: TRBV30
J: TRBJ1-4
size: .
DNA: TGTGCCTGGAGGGGGACAGCCTATGAAAAACTGTTTTTT
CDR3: CAWRGTAYEKLFF

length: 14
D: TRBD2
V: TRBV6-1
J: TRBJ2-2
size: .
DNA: TGTGCCAGCATTAGCGGGGGGGCCCCCGGGGAGCTGTTTTTT
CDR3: CASISGGAPGELFF

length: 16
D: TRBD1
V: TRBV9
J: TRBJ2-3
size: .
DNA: TGTGCCAGCAGCGGGATGGACAGGGGGGGGCCAGATACGCAGTATTTT
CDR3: CASSGMDRGGPDTQYF

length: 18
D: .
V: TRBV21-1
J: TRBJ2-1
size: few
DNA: TGTGCCAGCAGCGCTCAGCCTAAAACTAGCGGGGAGCACAATGAGCAGTTCTTC
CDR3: CASSAQPKTSGEHNEQFF

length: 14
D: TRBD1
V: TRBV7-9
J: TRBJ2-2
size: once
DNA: TGTGCCAGCAGTCGACAGGGGAACACCGGGGAGCTGTTTTTT
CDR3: CASSRQGNTGELFF

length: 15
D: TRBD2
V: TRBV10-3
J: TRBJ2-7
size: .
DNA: TGTGCCATCAGTGATCGAAGCGGGAACTCCTACGAGCAGTACTTC
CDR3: CAISDRSGNSYEQYF